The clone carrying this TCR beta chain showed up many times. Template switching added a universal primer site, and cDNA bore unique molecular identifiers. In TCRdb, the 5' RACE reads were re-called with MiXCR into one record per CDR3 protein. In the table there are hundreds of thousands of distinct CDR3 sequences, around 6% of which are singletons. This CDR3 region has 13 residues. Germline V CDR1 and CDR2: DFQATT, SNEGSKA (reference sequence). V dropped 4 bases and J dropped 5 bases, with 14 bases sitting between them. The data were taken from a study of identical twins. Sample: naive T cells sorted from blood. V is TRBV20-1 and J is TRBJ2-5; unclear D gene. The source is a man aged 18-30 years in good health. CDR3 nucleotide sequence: TGCAGTGCTATCTACTCCCTCCTTGAGACCCAGTACTTC. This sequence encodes CSAIYSLLETQYF.